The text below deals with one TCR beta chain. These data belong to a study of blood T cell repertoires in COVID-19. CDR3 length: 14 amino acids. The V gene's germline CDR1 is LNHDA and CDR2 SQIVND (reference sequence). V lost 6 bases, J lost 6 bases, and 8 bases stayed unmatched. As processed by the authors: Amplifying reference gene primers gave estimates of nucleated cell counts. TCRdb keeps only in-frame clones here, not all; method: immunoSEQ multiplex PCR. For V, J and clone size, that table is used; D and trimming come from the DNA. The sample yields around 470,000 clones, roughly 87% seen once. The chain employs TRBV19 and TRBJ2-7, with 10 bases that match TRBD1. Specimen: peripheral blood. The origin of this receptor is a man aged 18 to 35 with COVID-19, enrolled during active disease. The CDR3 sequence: CASRGPGQGFEQYF. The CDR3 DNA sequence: TGTGCCAGTAGGGGACCGGGACAGGGGTTCGAGCAGTACTTC.